The entry below describes one T cell receptor (beta chain). In germline, CDR1 is SNHLY, CDR2 FYNNEI. Losses at the gene ends were 0 bases for V and 3 bases for J; bases not matched to a gene: 13. The CDR3 length is 18 residues. Using immunoSEQ multiplex PCR, the repertoire was profiled, and TCRdb retains in-frame clones only, with some absent. The sample records 130,000 to 150,000 clones, roughly 84% being singletons. The sample is drawn from a study of blood T cell repertoires in COVID-19. This clonotype originated in a human donor in a cohort sampled during active COVID-19. V usage is TRBV2 and J usage is TRBJ2-5; the match to TRBD2 covers 7 bases. Sequencing used peripheral blood. The CDR3 DNA reads as TGTGCCAGCAGTGAAGCGCCCCCAGGGCGGGGGAGCAAAGAGACCCAGTACTTC. Translation: CASSEAPPGRGSKETQYF.